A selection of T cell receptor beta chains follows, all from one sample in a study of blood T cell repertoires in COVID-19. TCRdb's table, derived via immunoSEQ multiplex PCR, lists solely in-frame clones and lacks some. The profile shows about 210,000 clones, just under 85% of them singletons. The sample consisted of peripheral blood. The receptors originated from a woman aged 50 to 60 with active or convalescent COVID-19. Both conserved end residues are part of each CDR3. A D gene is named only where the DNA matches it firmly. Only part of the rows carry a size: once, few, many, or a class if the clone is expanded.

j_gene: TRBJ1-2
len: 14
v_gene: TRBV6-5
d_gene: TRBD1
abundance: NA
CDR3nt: TGTGCCAGCAGTTCACCGGGACAGGGATATGGCTACACCTTC
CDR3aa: CASSSPGQGYGYTF

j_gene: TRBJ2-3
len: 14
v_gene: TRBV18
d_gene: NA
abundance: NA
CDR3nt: TGTGCCAGCTCACCTCTACAGGGAGCAGATACGCAGTATTTT
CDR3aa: CASSPLQGADTQYF

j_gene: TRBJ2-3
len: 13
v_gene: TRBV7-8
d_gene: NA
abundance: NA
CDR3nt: TGTGCCAGCAGCTTTATAATAGCGGATACGCAGTATTTT
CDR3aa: CASSFIIADTQYF

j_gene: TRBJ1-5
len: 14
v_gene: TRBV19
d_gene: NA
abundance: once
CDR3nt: TGTGCCAGTAGTAGAGGACAGAGGAATCAGCCCCAGCATTTT
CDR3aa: CASSRGQRNQPQHF

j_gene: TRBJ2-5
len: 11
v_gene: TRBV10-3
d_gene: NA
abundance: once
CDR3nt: TGTGCCATCAGTGACCGAGAGACCCAGTACTTC
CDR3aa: CAISDRETQYF

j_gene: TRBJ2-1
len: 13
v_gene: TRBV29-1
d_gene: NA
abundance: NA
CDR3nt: TGCAGCGTTCTAAGGGGGTGGGACAATGAGCAGTTCTTC
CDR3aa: CSVLRGWDNEQFF

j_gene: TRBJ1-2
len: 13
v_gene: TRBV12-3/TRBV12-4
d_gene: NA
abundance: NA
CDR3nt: TGTGCCAGCAGGAAGACAGACACCTATGGCTACACCTTC
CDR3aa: CASRKTDTYGYTF

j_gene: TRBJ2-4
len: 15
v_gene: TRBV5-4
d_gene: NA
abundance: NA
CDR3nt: TGTGCCAGCAGCTCCAGGGAAGTTGGTTTAAACATTCAGTACTTC
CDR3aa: CASSSREVGLNIQYF

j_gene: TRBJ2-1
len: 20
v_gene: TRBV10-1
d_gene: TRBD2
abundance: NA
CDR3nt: TGCGCCAGCAGTGAGTCGCCCCGGGGACTAGCGGGAGGACAAAACAATGAGCAGTTCTTC
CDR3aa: CASSESPRGLAGGQNNEQFF

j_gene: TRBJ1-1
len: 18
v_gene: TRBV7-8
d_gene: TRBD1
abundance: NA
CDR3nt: TGTGCCAGCAGCCCGATGACAGGGCAGAACATAATGAACACTGAAGCTTTCTTT
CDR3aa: CASSPMTGQNIMNTEAFF

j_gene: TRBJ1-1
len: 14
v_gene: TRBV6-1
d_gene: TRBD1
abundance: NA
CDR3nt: TGTGCCAGCAGTGAGGTGACAGGGGTCACTGAAGCTTTCTTT
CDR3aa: CASSEVTGVTEAFF

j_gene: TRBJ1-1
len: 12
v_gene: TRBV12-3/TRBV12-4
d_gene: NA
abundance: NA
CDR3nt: TGTGCCAGCAGTTTTAAAGGGGCTGGGGCTTTCTTT
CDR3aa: CASSFKGAGAFF

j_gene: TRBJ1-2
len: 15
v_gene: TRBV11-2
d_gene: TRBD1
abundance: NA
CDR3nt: TGTGCCAGCAGCTTAGGGGGACAGGGGGCGCATGGCTACACCTTC
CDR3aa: CASSLGGQGAHGYTF

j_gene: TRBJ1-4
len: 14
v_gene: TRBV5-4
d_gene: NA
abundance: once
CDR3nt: TGTGCCAGCAGCTTGACTTCAACTAATGAAAAACTGTTTTTT
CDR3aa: CASSLTSTNEKLFF

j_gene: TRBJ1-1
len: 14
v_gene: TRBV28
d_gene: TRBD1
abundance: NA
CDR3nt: TGTGCCAGCAGTACCCGACAGGGGTTCACTGAAGCTTTCTTT
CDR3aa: CASSTRQGFTEAFF

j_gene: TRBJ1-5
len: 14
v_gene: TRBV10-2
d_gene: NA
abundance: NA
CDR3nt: TGCGCCAGCAGTAGGACAGCCATCAATCAGCCCCAGCATTTT
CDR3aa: CASSRTAINQPQHF

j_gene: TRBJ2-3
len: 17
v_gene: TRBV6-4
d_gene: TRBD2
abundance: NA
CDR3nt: TGTGCCAGCAGTGAAGACCCCGCGGGGGGCGGGGGAGATACGCAGTATTTT
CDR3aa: CASSEDPAGGGGDTQYF

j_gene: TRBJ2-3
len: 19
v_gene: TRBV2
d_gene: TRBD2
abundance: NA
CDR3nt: TGTGCCAGCAGTGAGATTAGCGGGGGCCTTTCCTTAGGCACAGATACGCAGTATTTT
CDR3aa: CASSEISGGLSLGTDTQYF

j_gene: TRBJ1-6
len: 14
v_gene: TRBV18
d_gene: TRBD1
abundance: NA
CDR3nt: TGTGCCAGCTCAGGACAGGGAGGTATCAAACCCCTCCACTTT
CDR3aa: CASSGQGGIKPLHF

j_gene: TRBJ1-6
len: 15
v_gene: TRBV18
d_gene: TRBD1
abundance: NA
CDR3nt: TGTGCCAGCTCACCTGGGACAGGGGCCAATTCACCCCTCCACTTT
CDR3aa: CASSPGTGANSPLHF

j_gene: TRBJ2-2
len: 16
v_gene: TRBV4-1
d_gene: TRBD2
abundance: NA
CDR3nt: TGCGCCAGCAGCCAAGCTAGCGGGGGGGTGGTCGGGGAGCTGTTTTTT
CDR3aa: CASSQASGGVVGELFF

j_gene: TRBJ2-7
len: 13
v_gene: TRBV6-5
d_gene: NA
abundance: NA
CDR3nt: TGTGCCAGCAGTTACTCCGGACAGTACGAGCAGTACTTC
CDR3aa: CASSYSGQYEQYF

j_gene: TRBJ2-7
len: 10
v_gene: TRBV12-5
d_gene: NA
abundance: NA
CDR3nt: TGTGCTAGTGCACTCTACGAGCAGTACTTC
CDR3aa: CASALYEQYF

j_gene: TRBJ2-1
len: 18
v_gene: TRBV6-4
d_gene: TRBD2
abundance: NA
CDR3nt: TGTGCCAGCAGTAGATCGCCTTTCGGGACTAGCGTAAACAATGAGCAGTTCTTC
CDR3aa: CASSRSPFGTSVNNEQFF

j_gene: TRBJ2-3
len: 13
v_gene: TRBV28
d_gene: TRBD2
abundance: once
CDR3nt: TGTGCCAGCACGGGTTTCGGCGGGGGTGCGCAGTATTTT
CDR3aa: CASTGFGGGAQYF

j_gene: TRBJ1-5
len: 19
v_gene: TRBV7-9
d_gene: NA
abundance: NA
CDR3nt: TGTGCCAGCAGCTCCTCAGGATCTGGAAGGGGTTACAGCAATCAGCCCCAGCATTTT
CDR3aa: CASSSSGSGRGYSNQPQHF

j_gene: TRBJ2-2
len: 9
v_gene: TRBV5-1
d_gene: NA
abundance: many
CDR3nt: TGCGCCAGCAGGGAGAGGCTGTTTTTT
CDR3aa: CASRERLFF

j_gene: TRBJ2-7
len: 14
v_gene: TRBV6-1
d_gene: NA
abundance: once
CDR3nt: TGTGCCAGCAGTGAAGCAGCGGCCCTCTACGAGCAGTACTTC
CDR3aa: CASSEAAALYEQYF

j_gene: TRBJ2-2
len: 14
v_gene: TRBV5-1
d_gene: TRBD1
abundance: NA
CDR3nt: TGCGCCAGCAGCTGGGACGGACAGGTCGGGGAGCTGTTTTTT
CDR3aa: CASSWDGQVGELFF

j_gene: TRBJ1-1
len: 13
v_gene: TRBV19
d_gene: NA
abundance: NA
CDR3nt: TGTGCCAGTAGTATGGGAGGGGGAGCTGAAGCTTTCTTT
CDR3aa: CASSMGGGAEAFF

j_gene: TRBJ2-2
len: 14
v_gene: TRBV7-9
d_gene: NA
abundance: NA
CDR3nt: TGTGCCAGCAGCTTAGCGGGCGACACCGGGGAGCTGTTTTTT
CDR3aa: CASSLAGDTGELFF

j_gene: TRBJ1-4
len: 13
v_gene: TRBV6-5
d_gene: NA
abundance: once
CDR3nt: TGTGCCAGCAGCCCCGGGTCCCCTGGGGGGCTGTTTTTT
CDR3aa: CASSPGSPGGLFF

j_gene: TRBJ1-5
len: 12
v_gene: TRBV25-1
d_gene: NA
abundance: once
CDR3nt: TGTGCCAGCACCCTCTTTTATCAGCCCCAGCATTTT
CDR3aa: CASTLFYQPQHF

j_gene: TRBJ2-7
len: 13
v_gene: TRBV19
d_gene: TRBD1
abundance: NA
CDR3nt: TGTGCCAGTGTTCGGACAGGTGAGGACGAGCAGTACTTC
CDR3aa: CASVRTGEDEQYF

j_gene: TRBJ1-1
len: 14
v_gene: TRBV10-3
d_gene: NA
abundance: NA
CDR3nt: TGTGCCATCAGTGGGGGGGGAGGGTATACTGAAGCTTTCTTT
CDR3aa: CAISGGGGYTEAFF

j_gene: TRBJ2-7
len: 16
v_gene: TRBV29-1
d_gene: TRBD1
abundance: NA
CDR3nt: TGCAGCGTTGATGATCGTCAGGGACAGGGGGCGGGCGAGCAGTACTTC
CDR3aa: CSVDDRQGQGAGEQYF

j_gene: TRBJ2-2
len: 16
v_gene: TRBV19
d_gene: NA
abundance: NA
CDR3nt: TGTGCCAGTAGTAACTCGCGGGGAACTGACACCGGGGAGCTGTTTTTT
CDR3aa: CASSNSRGTDTGELFF

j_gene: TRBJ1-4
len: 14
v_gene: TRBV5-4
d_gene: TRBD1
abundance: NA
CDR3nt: TGTGCCAGCAGCTTGACGGACAGGGCTGAAAAACTGTTTTTT
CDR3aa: CASSLTDRAEKLFF

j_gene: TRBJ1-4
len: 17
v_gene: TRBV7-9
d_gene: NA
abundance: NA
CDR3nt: TGTGCCAGCAGCTTAGGATATCAAGGCAGGGGCAGTGAAAAACTGTTTTTT
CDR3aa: CASSLGYQGRGSEKLFF

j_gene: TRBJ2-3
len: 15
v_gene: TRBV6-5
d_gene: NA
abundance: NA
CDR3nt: TGTGCCAGCAGGGCAGGATGGTTTCCCACAGATACGCAGTATTTT
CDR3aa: CASRAGWFPTDTQYF

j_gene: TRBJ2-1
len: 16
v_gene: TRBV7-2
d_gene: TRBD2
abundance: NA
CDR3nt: TGTGCCAGCAGCTTAACGGCTAGCGGGAGAACCAATGAGCAGTTCTTC
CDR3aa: CASSLTASGRTNEQFF

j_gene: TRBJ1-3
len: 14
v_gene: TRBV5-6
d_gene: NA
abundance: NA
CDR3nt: TGTGCCAGCAGCTTGGGGTCTACTGGAAACACCATATATTTT
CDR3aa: CASSLGSTGNTIYF

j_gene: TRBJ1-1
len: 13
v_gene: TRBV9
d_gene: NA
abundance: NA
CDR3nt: TGTGCCAGCAGCGTGCGGGACCACACTGAAGCTTTCTTT
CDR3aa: CASSVRDHTEAFF

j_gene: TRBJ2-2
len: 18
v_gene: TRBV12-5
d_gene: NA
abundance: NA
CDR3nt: TGTGCTAGTGGTTTGGACGGGGGGCGGCGTAAGAACACCGGGGAGCTGTTTTTT
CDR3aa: CASGLDGGRRKNTGELFF

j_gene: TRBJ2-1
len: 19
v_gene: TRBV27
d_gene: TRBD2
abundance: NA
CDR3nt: TGTGCCAGCAGTTTACGGTCCCCTGACCTAGCGGGGGTTTACAATGAGCAGTTCTTC
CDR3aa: CASSLRSPDLAGVYNEQFF

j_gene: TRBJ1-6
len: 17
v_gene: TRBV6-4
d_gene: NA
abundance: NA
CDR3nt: TGTGCCAGACACCTGGCGGGTCCAAGCTCCTATAATTCACCCTTCCACTTT
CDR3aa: CARHLAGPSSYNSPFHF

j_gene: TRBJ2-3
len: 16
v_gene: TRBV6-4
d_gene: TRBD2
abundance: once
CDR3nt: TGTGCCAGCAGTGAAGGTAGCGGGGGGGCACAAGATACGCAGTATTTT
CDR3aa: CASSEGSGGAQDTQYF

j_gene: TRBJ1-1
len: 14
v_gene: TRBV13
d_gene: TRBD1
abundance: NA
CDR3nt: TGTGCCAGCAGCTCTCAACCAGGGGGCACTGAAGCTTTCTTT
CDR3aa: CASSSQPGGTEAFF

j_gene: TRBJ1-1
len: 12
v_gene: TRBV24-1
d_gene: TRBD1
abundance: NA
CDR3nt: TGTGCCACCAGGGACAGGGACACTGAAGCTTTCTTT
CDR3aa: CATRDRDTEAFF

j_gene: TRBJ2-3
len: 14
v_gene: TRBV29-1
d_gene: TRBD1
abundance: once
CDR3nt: TGCAGCGGTACCAGAGGACAGGGCACAGATACGCAGTATTTT
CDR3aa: CSGTRGQGTDTQYF

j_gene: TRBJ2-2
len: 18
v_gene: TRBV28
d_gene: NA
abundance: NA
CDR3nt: TGTGCCAGCAGTTTAGTGGGGGCAGGACGCACGGGGACCGGGGAGCTGTTTTTT
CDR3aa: CASSLVGAGRTGTGELFF

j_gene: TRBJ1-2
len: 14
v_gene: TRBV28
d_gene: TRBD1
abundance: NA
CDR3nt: TGTGCCAGCAGTCCCCTGGACAGGTTGTATGGCTACACCTTC
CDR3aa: CASSPLDRLYGYTF

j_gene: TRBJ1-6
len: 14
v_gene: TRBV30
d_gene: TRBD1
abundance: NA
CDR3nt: TGTGCCTGGAGTGGGAGCAGGGGGCAGTCACCCCTCCACTTT
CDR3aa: CAWSGSRGQSPLHF

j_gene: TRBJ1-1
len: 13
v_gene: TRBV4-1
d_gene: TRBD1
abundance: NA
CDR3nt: TGCGCCAGCAGCGCAGGGGGGAGCACTGAAGCTTTCTTT
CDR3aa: CASSAGGSTEAFF

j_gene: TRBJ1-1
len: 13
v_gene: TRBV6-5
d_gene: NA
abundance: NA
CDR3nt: TGTGCCAGCACCCCCCGGCAGGGAACTGAAGCTTTCTTT
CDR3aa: CASTPRQGTEAFF